This T cell receptor (beta chain) was observed in a study of early T cells in non-severe SARS-CoV-2 infection. General study results and limits: Lookups in VDJdb leaned toward anti-spike CD8 responses and missed private and CD4 specificities.

This clonotype was found a few times. The antigen is unknown. Per germline, CDR1 MNHEY and CDR2 SMNVEV (reference sequence). V was pared by 6 bases and J by 1 base, with 13 bases between. CDR3 length: 15 amino acids. Attachment of unique molecular identifiers to individual cDNA molecules was performed. One entry per CDR3 protein, called by TCRdb with MiXCR from the 5' RACE reads. The table shows some 77,000 distinct CDR3 sequences, with 10% to 15% occurring only once. The J gene is TRBJ2-4, the V gene TRBV27; D possibly corresponds to TRBD2 (5 bases). Sequencing used whole blood. This sequence was found in an adult who was a healthcare worker with PCR-confirmed SARS-CoV-2 infection or an uninfected control (not recorded which). In nucleotides, the CDR3 is TGTGCCAGCAGCCCAGATCCGGGGGCCAAAAACATTCAGTACTTC. Its protein product is CASSPDPGAKNIQYF.